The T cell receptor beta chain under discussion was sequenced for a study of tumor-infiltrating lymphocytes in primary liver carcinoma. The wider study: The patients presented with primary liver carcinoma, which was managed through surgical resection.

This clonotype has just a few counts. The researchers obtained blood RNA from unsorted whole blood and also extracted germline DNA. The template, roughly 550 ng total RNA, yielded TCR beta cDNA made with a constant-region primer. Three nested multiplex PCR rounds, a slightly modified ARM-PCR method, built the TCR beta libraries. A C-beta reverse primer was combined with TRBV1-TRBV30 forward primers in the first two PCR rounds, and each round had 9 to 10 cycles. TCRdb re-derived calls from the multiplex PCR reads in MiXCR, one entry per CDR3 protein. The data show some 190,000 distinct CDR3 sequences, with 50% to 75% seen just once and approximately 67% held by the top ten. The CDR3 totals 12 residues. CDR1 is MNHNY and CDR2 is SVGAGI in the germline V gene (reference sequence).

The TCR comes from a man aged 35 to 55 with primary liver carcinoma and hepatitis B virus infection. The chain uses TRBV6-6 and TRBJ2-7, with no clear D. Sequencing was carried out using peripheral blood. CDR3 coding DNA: TGTGTCACATGGTCGGGCCCAGACGAGCAGTACTTC. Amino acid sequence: CVTWSGPDEQYF.